Below, one T cell receptor (beta chain) is given with its context. The record originates from a study of blood T cell repertoires in COVID-19. V lost 7 bases and J 12 bases, leaving 14 bases between the germline ends. Germline values: CDR1 SGHRS, CDR2 YFSETQ. This CDR3 has 11 residues. TCRdb's table, derived via immunoSEQ multiplex PCR, lists solely in-frame clones and lacks some. This table has tens of thousands of clones, 86% appearing once. This receptor was taken from a man aged 55 to 70 with acute or convalescent COVID-19. V usage is TRBV5-1 and J usage is TRBJ2-1, with D possibly matching TRBD2 (6 bases). Input material: peripheral blood. CDR3 DNA: TGCGCCAGCTCACGACGGGAGATGCAGTTCTTC. It is translated as CASSRREMQFF.